This T cell receptor beta chain was captured by sequencing in a study of cytomegalovirus exposure and HLA in healthy donors listed by TCRdb under 2017. For the study in its entirety: An earlier analysis of some 600 of the donors reported about 280 Gb of sequence data and approximately 120 million unique TCR beta sequences obtained from about 170 million T cells. An early release that covered about 600 HLA-typed donors contained 300 to 350 gigabases of sequencing data and 65 million to 100 million unique TCR sequences. Among the roughly 400 genotyped donors, around 79% belonged to the genetic ancestry cluster associated with self-reported Caucasian donors. The aim of the study was to test whether cataloging public T cell receptors could identify signatures of past pathogen exposure. The T cell repertoires of 670 or so subjects were profiled by immunosequencing and related to cytomegalovirus serostatus. Besides the first cohort of 666 subjects, a separate validation cohort made up of 95 to 150 different subjects was used. To predict cytomegalovirus infection status, the study combined high-throughput TCR immunosequencing, statistical association of individual TCRs with disease status, and machine learning. A later analysis re-examined previously published TCR beta repertoires from just over 650 donors and added high-resolution HLA genotyping to investigate patterns of TCR occurrence. In the later analysis, no new phenotypic data were used to find candidate immune exposures; instead, reliance was placed on TCR beta sequences and their occurrence across donors. In an earlier analysis of around 540 of the donors, high-throughput TCR beta sequencing was used to judge whether each TCR beta V gene segment behaved as functional or pseudogenic. Donor age, sex, ethnicity and CMV serostatus were collected together with the repertoire data. In a later genetic analysis, genome-wide SNP genotypes for about 65% of the roughly 700 donors were used, and that subset was treated as a discovery cohort. Every discovery cohort repertoire had been produced on one sequencing platform. Both class I and class II loci were covered by HLA typing, at four-digit resolution. Typing coverage varied by locus: roughly 629-640 donors for A, B, C, DRB1 and DQB1; approximately 500 for DQA1; 606 for DPA1; roughly 450 for DPB1. Several DR-DQ haplotypes were treated as single units for association and clustering because of strong linkage in the cohort. Across approximately 400 genotyped donors of the cohort, an average of roughly 250,000 unique TCR beta nucleotide sequences per donor were sequenced, and 15% to 20% of those sequences were non-productive. Findings and caveats that apply to the study as a whole: For the cohort, immune exposure information was limited to CMV serostatus. In a later analysis, most CMV-associated TCR beta chains were found to appear HLA-restricted, with HLA associations seemingly driven largely by CMV exposure. A further reported finding was that TCR beta sequences accurately predicted the HLA-A and HLA-B alleles for most subjects in the first cohort. In vitro tests confirmed that three of the cytomegalovirus-associated TCR beta chains recognize cytomegalovirus antigens. The cohort was sequenced for TCR beta chains only, and without alpha or paired-chain data the features that could be detected were limited. Sequencing depth was assumed to be roughly uniform across donors in the presence/absence analyses, though that assumption may not hold. In a later genetic analysis, a missense DCLRE1C variant was associated with V-gene and J-gene trimming of TCR beta chains, and the association was replicated in an independent cohort. A cluster of highly shared sequence variants was judged likely to represent a technical artifact of the sequencing pipeline. In a later analysis, the rate of TCR association differed among HLA loci, with DRB1 alleles having the most associated TCRs and HLA-C alleles having the fewest. Because HLA typing was missing for some donors at each locus, association tests included only the typed subset. When HLA alleles, especially DR and DQ, strongly co-occurred, TCR associations were difficult to assign to individual alleles. It was suggested by the authors that the approach could potentially be generalized to other disease states and immunological phenotypes. A later analysis found that HLA-associated TCR beta chains were more clonally expanded and had lower generation probabilities than equally common non-associated chains. Across donors, most TCR sequences were observed very rarely, whereas some public TCRs were present in many individuals. A later genetic analysis reported fewer N-insertions in productive TCRs among donors in an Asian-associated ancestry cluster than the roughly 620-donor mean. A later analysis associated 15,000 to 20,000 TCR beta sequences with specific HLA alleles at a false discovery rate of 0.05. In both the original and validation cohorts, the classifier was reported to diagnose cytomegalovirus status with high specificity and sensitivity. The study listed 150 to 200 TCR beta chains as associated with cytomegalovirus. Correlated functional status among segregating V segments might reflect linkage disequilibrium, but an unknown experimental factor could not be ruled out. Some IMGT-functional V segments, including TRBV6-2 and TRBV6-3, could not be told apart with the 87-base-pair reads, so those segments were excluded. Several of the top co-occurrence clusters appeared to be linked to parvovirus B19, influenza, CMV and Epstein-Barr virus, according to a later analysis. In an earlier analysis of around 600 of the donors, most TCR beta V segments appeared in productive rearrangements about 87% or about 30% of the time, broadly matching IMGT annotations. Because counts were too low, roughly 17 rarely observed V segments, including chromosome 9 orphons, were left out of the earlier analysis of some 640 of the donors.

In total, fewer than 750 healthy bone marrow donors made up the cohort. Cohort members were all nominally healthy when sampled, although unrecorded immune exposures were likely present. The donor tested CMV seropositive and was one of the 289 seropositive cohort members. Each donor provided a peripheral blood sample, and peripheral blood mononuclear cells were used for TCR beta sequencing. Genomic DNA was extracted from the blood cell samples with the Qiagen DNeasy Blood Extraction Kit. Comment on this clone: No cognate antigen has been identified for it. The record has no base qualities; no much larger clone is one base away.

The protocol used for the library was the immunoSEQ multiplex PCR assay. For the multiplex PCR, a mixture combining 60 forward primers for TCR Vbeta segments and 13 reverse primers for TCR Jbeta segments was used. The CDR3 region of rearranged TCR beta genes was amplified from genomic DNA by a multiplex PCR assay. The Illumina HiSeq System was used to sequence the amplified TCR beta libraries as 87-base-pair reads. The authors' analysis ran thus. In a later analysis, some 80 million unique TCR beta chains were counted across the 500 to 850 repertoires, and roughly 11 million of these chains were shared by at least two donors. Raw reads were error-corrected and collapsed into unique sequences with a nearest-neighbor algorithm that merged closely related sequences to remove PCR and sequencing errors. Alignment of CDR3 sequences to IMGT reference sequences was used to assign V, D and J gene segments. Each retained sequence needed at least a six-nucleotide match to both a V gene segment and a J gene segment. A rearrangement counted as productive if the CDR3 had no stop codons and remained in frame with V and J, and every other rearrangement counted as non-productive. Following IMGT convention, CDR3 was defined as the stretch from the second conserved V-encoded cysteine to the conserved J-encoded phenylalanine. The earlier analysis of fewer than 700 of the donors excluded sequences that lacked an unambiguous match to a single V gene segment. An earlier analysis of almost 600 of the donors classified V segments as functional when productive rearrangements were above 56.7% and as segregating when the standard deviation between donors was above 5%. To diagnose cytomegalovirus status from the catalog of TCR beta chain sequences, a statistical classification framework was built. In a later analysis, TCR nucleotide sequences were compared against IMGT/GENE-DB human TR gene sequences so that V and J genes could be assigned. Using the TCRdist pipeline, a later analysis assigned CDR3 sequences along with most-parsimonious VDJ recombination scenarios. In a later analysis, every TCR beta chain was defined by the combination of its CDR3 amino acid sequence and its V-gene family, and reads without a unique V-gene family were dropped. As a way to deal with suspected cross-contamination and a sequencing artifact, a later analysis dropped 500 to 700 nucleotide sequences that were highly shared and had low generation probability. In a later analysis, a clonal expansion index for each public chain was calculated from normalized within-repertoire ranks of inferred template counts. A later analysis computed generation probabilities with a VDJ recombination model fitted to out-of-frame rearrangements, and checked the results against IGoR. In a later analysis, hypergeometric tests were used to score TCR-TCR, TCR-HLA and TCR-CMV co-occurrence, with a repertoire-size bias correction applied to TCR pairs. To estimate false discovery rates, a later analysis permuted the HLA or CMV assignments 20 times. In a later analysis, co-occurring TCRs were grouped with DBSCAN, and TCRdist sequence similarity was added when clustering was performed within HLA-allele-positive subsets. Repertoires with fewer than 30,000 or more than 120,000 public chains were left out of co-occurrence clustering, as were about five repertoires with anomalous nucleotide sharing. Drawn from immuneACCESS, this table holds only the in-frame rearrangements with V and J called that TCRdb kept. Clones are partly lost; checked studies trace under half to an unresolved V gene and leave the rest unexplained. From that table come the V and J calls and clone size; the DNA was used to work out D and trimming. Within this sample are tens of thousands of clones, with about 71% of them counted one time only. Over 7.5% of the sample goes to the ten largest clones.

Relative to germline, V is missing 3 bases and J is missing 5 bases, with 6 bases of the junction outside any gene match. From its cysteine to its phenylalanine, the CDR3 spans 15 amino acids. Of the read, only the CDR3 DNA is kept; its 45 bases are in frame from base 1. The germline V gene yields SGDLS for CDR1 and YYNGEE for CDR2. This TCR came from a man aged 60 to 69 in good health and CMV-seropositive. The chain employs TRBV9 and TRBJ2-3; TRBD2 fits 10 bases in the junction. The sample comprised PBMCs. CDR3 reads: CASSGSGGAVDTQYF. In nucleotides, the sequence is TGTGCCAGCAGCGGAAGCGGGGGGGCCGTAGATACGCAGTATTTT.